This T cell receptor (beta chain) originates from a study of T cell repertoires in cytomegalovirus infection. Each CDR3 protein is one row after TCRdb ran MiXCR on the reads. The table lists over 250,000 distinct CDR3 sequences, approximately 22% of them singletons. The CDR3 covers 14 residues. Trimming left V 3 bases short and J 2 bases short, with 10 bases between. The germline gives CDR1 LNHDA, CDR2 SQIVND (reference sequence). As for this clonotype: What it binds is not known.

This clonotype originated in a human donor in good health (CMV status not recorded). Some clones in this sample may be carry-over from other donors' samples. The chain couples TRBV19 to TRBJ2-5; the D gene is possibly TRBD2 (6 bases). This specimen consisted of cultured PBMCs, obtained from culture after CMV antigen stimulation. The CDR3 here is CASSIFGGQETQYF. CDR3 DNA sequence: TGTGCCAGTAGTATTTTTGGAGGGCAAGAGACCCAGTACTTC.